What follows is one TCR beta chain and its context. J was trimmed by 2 bases and V by 0 bases; bases with no gene match: 2. Per the germline V gene, CDR1 is MGHRA and CDR2 is YSYEKL. The CDR3 has 15 amino acids. The data derive from a study of cytomegalovirus exposure and HLA in healthy donors. This PCR relied on a set of 60 Vbeta primers and 13 Jbeta primers. Clones were sequenced by immunoSEQ multiplex PCR, and TCRdb holds only the in-frame ones, with some missing. This repertoire includes tens of thousands of clones. V gene TRBV4-1 combines with J gene TRBJ1-2; 8 positions agree with TRBD1. The receptor was isolated from a man aged 50-60 years in good health and CMV-seronegative. The sample taken for sequencing was PBMCs. The CDR3 nucleotides read TGCGCCAGCAGCCAAGAAGGGACAGGCAACTATGGCTACACCTTC. Its protein product is CASSQEGTGNYGYTF.